This note documents a single T cell receptor beta chain sequence. Its cognate antigen has yet to be identified. Per-nucleotide qualities are absent, and no much larger clonotype sits a single base away. The data were taken from a study of shared clonotypes between healthy human individuals (dated by TCRdb to 2020 to 2022). With regard to the full study: The cohort included a few men and a couple of women between 18 and 49 years of age. For each donor, CD4 naive and CD4 memory were each given three plates, CD8 naive was given two plates, and CD8 memory was given one plate. To estimate repertoire size and how much clonotype sharing occurs between individuals, the study deeply sequenced the blood TCR repertoires of five healthy adults. To increase sequencing depth and limit assay-specific biases, different laboratories used diverse techniques to prepare libraries and sequence TCR repertoires. Per donor, leukapheresis produced somewhere between about 0.94 and 9 billion PBMCs. General conclusions and limits of the study: Even with the large sequencing depth, rarefaction of the sorted-subset datasets indicated that sequencing was incomplete. Based on pairwise subsampling, the degree of clonotype sharing among donors was expected to be affected by sequencing depth. Higher generation probabilities were observed for clonotypes shared by all four sorted-subset donors than for non-shared clonotypes. Across a few donors, approximately 4.9% of naive CD4, around 3.5% of naive CD8, around 2.1% of memory CD4, and roughly 0.41% of memory CD8 clonotypes were shared. Only blood was sampled, and tissue TCR repertoires likely differ from those in blood. The genetic and exposure-history diversity represented was limited by the small number of donors. Larger estimated clonotype richness was generally found for naive subsets than for memory subsets.

Using the deep immunoSEQ assay, multiplex PCR amplified TCR CDR3 regions from genomic DNA. Extracted genomic DNA from each cell subset was spread evenly across all wells of several immunoSEQ 96-well plates, with each plate serving as a replicate. For sorted subsets, roughly 190 ng of genomic DNA, equivalent to around 29,000 T cell genomes, went into each replicate PCR. Purified libraries were measured with a Qubit 3.0 fluorometer, size-checked on a Bioanalyzer 2100, and measured again with the KAPA Library Quantification kit. Every immunoSEQ 96-well plate was sequenced on a separate single-read 150-cycle Illumina NextSeq 550 flow cell. In the paper's pipeline: Because the immunoSEQ output included only junctional sequences and no quality scores, the filtering could not be the same as the filtering used for full-length reads. Sequences were annotated with PyIR, a Python wrapper for IgBLAST v1.9, using IMGT germline references to assign V/J genes and CDR3. Reads were removed for weak V/J assignments (E-value above 1e-6), missing CDR3, stop codons, out-of-frame junctions, or ambiguous translated residues. V3J clonotypes were defined by identical inferred V gene, J gene, and CDR3 amino acid sequence. Percentage overlap between repertoires was calculated by dividing the number of shared unique clonotypes by the size of the smaller repertoire. RTK rarefaction, the Chao1 estimator, and Recon v2.1 estimates of unobserved clonotypes were used to assess repertoire richness. Generation probabilities were computed with OLGA for all TCRbeta clonotypes obtained by the gDNA method from several donors. TCRdb re-hosts the immuneACCESS table, in-frame sequences only. Its copies lack some clones; in the studies checked, an unresolved V gene accounts for under half of them, and the cause for the rest is not known. Clonal size and the V and J genes are those of that table, whereas D and trimming came from the DNA. For this sample the table gives around 1.9 million clones, of which just over 90% were detected only once. About 1.5% of the sample is held by the ten biggest clonotypes.

CD8 naive samples were CD45RO-negative cells positively selected for CCR7, giving a CD45RA+CCR7+ population that excluded TemRA cells. Healthy HIV-negative adults with no recently reported acute infections or vaccinations were included as donors. All donors were Caucasian adults living in Nashville, Tennessee, USA. Blood was obtained by leukapheresis, after which PBMCs were separated by Ficoll-Histopaque density gradient centrifugation and cryopreserved in liquid nitrogen vapor phase. Analytical flow cytometry was used to check the purity and quantity of every magnetically sorted T cell population. From each sorted fraction, genomic DNA was isolated and quantified by UV absorbance on a Nanodrop 2000c. Spanning cysteine to phenylalanine, the CDR3 consists of 16 amino acids. Only the CDR3 region is kept as DNA, spanning 48 bases read in frame from base 1. V is cut back by 7 bases and J by 7 bases, with 13 bases in the junction unmatched. From the germline V gene, CDR1 is MDHEN and CDR2 is SYDVKM.

The clonotype originates from a man between 18 and 35 years old in good health. Some clones in this sample may be carry-over from other donors' samples. This receptor chain uses TRBV28 and TRBJ2-1; 10 junctional bases match TRBD2. The sample consisted of naive CD8+ T cells from PBMCs. Reading the label with the study, this specimen's cell subset or site is: CD45RA+CCR7+. This receptor has the CDR3 CASTSRAGGPGNEQFF. The nucleotide sequence is TGTGCCAGCACTTCAAGAGCGGGAGGGCCGGGAAATGAGCAGTTCTTC.